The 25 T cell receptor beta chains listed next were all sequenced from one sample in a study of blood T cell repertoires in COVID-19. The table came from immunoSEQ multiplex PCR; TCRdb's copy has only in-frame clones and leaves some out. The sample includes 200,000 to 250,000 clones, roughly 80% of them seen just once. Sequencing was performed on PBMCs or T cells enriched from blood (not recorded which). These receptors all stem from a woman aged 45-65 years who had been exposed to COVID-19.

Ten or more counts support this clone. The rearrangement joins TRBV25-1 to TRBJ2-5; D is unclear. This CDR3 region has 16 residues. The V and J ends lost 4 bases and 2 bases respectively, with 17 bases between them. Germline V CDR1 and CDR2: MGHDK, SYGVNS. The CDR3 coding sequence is TGTGCCAGCAGTGGGATGAACAACCGGAGACAAGAGACCCAGTACTTC. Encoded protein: CASSGMNNRRQETQYF.

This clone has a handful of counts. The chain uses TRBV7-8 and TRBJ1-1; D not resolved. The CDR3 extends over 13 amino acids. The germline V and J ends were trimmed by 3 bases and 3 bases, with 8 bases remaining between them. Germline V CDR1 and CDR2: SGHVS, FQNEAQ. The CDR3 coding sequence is TGTGCCAGCAGCTTGGCAGAACACACTGAAGCTTTCTTT. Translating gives CASSLAEHTEAFF.

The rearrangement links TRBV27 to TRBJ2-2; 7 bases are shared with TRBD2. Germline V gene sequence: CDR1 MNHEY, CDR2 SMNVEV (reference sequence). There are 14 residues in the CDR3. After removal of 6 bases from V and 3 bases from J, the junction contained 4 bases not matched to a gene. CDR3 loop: CASSSGDYTGELFF. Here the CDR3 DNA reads TGTGCCAGCAGCAGCGGGGACTACACCGGGGAGCTGTTTTTT.

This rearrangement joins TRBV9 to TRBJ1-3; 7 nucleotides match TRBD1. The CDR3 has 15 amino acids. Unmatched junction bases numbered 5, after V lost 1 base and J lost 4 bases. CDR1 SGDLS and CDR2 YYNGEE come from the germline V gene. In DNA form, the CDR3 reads TGTGCCAGCAGCGTACGACAGGGTCTAGGAAACACCATATATTTT. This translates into CASSVRQGLGNTIYF.

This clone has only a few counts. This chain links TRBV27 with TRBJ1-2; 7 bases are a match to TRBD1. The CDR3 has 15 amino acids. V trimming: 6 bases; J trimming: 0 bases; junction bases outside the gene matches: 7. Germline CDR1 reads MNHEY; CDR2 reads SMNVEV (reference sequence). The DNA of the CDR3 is TGTGCCAGCAGACCACAGGGGCTCCCTAACTATGGCTACACCTTC. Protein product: CASRPQGLPNYGYTF.

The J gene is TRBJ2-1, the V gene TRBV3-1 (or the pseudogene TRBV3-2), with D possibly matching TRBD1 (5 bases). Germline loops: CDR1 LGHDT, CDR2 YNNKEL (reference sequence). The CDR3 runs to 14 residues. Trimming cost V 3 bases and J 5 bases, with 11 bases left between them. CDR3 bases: TGTGCCAGCAGCCAGGGCAGGGTCAACAATGAGCAGTTCTTC. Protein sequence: CASSQGRVNNEQFF.

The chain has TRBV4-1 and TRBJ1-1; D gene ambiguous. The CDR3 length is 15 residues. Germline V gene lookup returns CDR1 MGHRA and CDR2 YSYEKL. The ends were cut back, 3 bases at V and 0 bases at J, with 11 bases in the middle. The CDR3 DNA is TGCGCCAGCAGCCATCCAGGAAGCATGAACACTGAAGCTTTCTTT. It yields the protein CASSHPGSMNTEAFF.

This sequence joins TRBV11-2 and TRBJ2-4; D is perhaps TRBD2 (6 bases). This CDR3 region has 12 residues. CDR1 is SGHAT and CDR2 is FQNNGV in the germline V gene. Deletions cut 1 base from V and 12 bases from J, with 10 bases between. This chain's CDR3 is CASSLAGEAQYF. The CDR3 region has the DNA TGTGCCAGCAGCTTAGCGGGGGAGGCTCAGTACTTC.

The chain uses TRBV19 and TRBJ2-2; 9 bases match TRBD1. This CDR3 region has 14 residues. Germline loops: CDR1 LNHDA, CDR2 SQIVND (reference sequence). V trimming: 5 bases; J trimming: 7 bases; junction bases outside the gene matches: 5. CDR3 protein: CASSSQGAFGELFF. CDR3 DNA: TGTGCCAGTAGTTCACAGGGGGCTTTCGGGGAGCTGTTTTTT. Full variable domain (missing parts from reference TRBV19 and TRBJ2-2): DGGITQSPKYLFRKEGQNVTLSCEQNLNHDAMYWYRQDPGQGLRLIYYSQIVNDFQKGDIAEGYSVSREKKESFPLTVTSAQKNPTAFYLCASSSQGAFGELFFGEGSRLTVL.

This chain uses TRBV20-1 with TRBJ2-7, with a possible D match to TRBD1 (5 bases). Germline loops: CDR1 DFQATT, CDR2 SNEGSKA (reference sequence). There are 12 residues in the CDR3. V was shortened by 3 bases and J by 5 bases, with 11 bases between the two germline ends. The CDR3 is CSASVGANEQYF. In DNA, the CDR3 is TGCAGTGCTAGTGTAGGGGCTAACGAGCAGTACTTC.

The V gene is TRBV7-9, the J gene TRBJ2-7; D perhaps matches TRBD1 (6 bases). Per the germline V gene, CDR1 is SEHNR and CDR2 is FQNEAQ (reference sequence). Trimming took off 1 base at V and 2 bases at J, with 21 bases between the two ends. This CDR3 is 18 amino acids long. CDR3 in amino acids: CASSLVAGAPVGPYEQYF. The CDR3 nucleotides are TGTGCCAGCAGCTTAGTGGCAGGGGCCCCTGTAGGACCCTACGAGCAGTACTTC.

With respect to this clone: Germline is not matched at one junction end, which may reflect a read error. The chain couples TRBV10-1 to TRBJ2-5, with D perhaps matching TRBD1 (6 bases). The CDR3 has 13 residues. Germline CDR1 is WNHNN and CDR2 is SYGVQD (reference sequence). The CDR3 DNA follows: TGCGCCTGCAGCCGGGACACTCAAGAGACCCAGTACTTC. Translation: CACSRDTQETQYF.

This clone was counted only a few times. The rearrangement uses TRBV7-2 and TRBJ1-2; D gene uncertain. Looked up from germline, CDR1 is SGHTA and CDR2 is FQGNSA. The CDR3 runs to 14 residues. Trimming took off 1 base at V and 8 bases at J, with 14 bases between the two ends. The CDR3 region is CASSLEGWGGGYTF. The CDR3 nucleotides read TGTGCCAGCAGCTTAGAAGGCTGGGGAGGGGGCTACACCTTC.

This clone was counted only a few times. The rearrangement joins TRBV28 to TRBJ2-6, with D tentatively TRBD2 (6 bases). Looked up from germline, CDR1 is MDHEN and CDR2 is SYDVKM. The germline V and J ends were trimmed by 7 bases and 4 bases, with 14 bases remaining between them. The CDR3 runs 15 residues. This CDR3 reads CASTPRGRGANVLTF. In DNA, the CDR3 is TGTGCCAGCACCCCCCGGGGGAGAGGGGCCAACGTCCTGACTTTC.

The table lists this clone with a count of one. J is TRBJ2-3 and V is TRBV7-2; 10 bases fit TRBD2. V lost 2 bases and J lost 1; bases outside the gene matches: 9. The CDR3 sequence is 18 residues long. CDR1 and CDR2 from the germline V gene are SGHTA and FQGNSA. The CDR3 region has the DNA TGTGCCAGCAGCTTACGCCCTGGGCTAGCGGGGGGCACAGATACGCAGTATTTT. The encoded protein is CASSLRPGLAGGTDTQYF. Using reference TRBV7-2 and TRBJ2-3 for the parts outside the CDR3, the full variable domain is GAGVSQSPSNKVTEKGKDVELRCDPISGHTALYWYRQSLGQGLEFLIYFQGNSAPDKSGLPSDRFSAERTGGSVSTLTIQRTQQEDSAVYLCASSLRPGLAGGTDTQYFGPGTRLTVL.

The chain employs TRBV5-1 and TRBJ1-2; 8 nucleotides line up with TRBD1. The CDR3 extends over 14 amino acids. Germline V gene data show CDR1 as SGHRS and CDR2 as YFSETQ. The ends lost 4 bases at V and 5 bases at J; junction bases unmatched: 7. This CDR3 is CASSLTGGQYGYTF. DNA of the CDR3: TGCGCCAGCAGCCTTACAGGGGGACAGTATGGCTACACCTTC.

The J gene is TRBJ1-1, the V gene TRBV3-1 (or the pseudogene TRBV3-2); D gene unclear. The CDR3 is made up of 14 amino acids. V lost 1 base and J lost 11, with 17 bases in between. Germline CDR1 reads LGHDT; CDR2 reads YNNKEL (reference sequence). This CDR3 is CASSQAFPQAIAFF. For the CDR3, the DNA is TGTGCCAGCAGCCAAGCGTTCCCGCAGGCTATCGCTTTCTTT.

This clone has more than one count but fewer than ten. DNA of the CDR3: TGCGCCAGCAGTGAGCCGAGACTAGCGGGTCCCTACGAGCAGTACTTC. Translation: CASSEPRLAGPYEQYF. The chain recombines TRBV10-2 with TRBJ2-7; TRBD2 matches 10 bases. CDR1 and CDR2 from the germline V gene are WSHSY and SAAADI. The CDR3 length is 16 residues. The junction had 6 bases not matched to a gene; V was cut back by 2 bases and J by 2 bases.

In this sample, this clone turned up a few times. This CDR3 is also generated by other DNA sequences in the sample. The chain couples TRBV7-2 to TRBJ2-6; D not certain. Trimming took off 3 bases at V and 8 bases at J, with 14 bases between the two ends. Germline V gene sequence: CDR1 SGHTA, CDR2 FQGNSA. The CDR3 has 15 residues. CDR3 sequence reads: CASSFRPGWSNVLTF. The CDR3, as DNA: TGTGCCAGCAGCTTCCGCCCCGGTTGGTCCAACGTCCTGACTTTC.

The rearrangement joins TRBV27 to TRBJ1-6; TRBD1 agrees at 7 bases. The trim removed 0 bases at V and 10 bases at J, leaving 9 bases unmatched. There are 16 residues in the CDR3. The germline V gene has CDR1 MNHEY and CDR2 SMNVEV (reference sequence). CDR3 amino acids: CASSLSGRGGASPLHF. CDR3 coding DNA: TGTGCCAGCAGTTTATCAGGTCGAGGGGGCGCATCACCCCTCCACTTT.

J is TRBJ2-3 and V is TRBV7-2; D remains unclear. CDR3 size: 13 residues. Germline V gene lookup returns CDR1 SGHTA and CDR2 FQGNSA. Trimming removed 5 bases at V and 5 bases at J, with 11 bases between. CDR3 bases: TGTGCCAGCAGCCCCCAGACGGGAGATACGCAGTATTTT. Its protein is CASSPQTGDTQYF.

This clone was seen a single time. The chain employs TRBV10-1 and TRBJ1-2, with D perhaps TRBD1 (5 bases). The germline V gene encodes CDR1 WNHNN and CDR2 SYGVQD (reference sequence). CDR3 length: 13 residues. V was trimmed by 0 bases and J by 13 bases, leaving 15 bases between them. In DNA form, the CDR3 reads TGCGCCAGCAGTGAGTCAAAGAAGGGGCTCGGCACCTTC. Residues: CASSESKKGLGTF.

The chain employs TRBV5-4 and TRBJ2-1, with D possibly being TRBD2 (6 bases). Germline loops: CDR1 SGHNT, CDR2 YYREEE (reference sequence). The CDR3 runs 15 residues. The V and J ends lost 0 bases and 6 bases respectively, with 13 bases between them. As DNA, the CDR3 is TGTGCCAGCAGCTTGGGACTAGATGGGGGCAATGAGCAGTTCTTC. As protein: CASSLGLDGGNEQFF.

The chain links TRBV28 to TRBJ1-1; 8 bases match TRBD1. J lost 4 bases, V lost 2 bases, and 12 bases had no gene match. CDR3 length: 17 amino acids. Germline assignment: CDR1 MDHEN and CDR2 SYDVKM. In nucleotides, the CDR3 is TGTGCCAGCAGTTTAGGTAGGGCAGGGGGCTTTGGCACTGAAGCTTTCTTT. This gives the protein CASSLGRAGGFGTEAFF.

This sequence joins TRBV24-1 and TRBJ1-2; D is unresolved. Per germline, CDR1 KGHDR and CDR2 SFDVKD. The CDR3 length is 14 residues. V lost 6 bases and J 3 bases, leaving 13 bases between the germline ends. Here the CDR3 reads CATSSPNHYYGYTF. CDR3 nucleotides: TGTGCCACCAGTTCCCCTAACCACTACTATGGCTACACCTTC.